Presented here are 19 T cell receptor beta chains from one specimen sequenced in a study of OX40 agonist ivuxolimab in advanced cancers. Produced via immunoSEQ multiplex PCR; TCRdb's table is partial and in-frame only. The sample holds 7,500 to 10,000 clones, more than 80% seen once. The sequencing here drew on CD4+ or CD8+ T cells sorted from blood, taken in a trial of the OX40 agonist ivuxolimab. The receptors come from an adult with an advanced solid tumor such as melanoma, head and neck, liver or kidney cancer.

The chain links TRBV11-1 to TRBJ2-3, with D unclear. Per germline, CDR1 SGHAT and CDR2 FQDESV (reference sequence). The germline V and J ends were trimmed by 2 bases and 4 bases, with 13 bases remaining between them. This CDR3 is 15 amino acids long. The CDR3 loop is CASSLYNGLADTQYF. The DNA for the CDR3 is TGTGCCAGCAGCTTATATAACGGCTTAGCAGATACGCAGTATTTT. Looking up the rest from reference TRBV11-1 and TRBJ2-3 gives the full variable domain: EAEVAQSPRYKITEKSQAVAFWCDPISGHATLYWYRQILGQGPELLVQFQDESVVDDSQLPKDRFSAERLKGVDSTLKIQPAELGDSAMYLCASSLYNGLADTQYFGPGTRLTVL.

This clone came up once. The chain employs TRBV7-2 and TRBJ2-5; D is unresolved. CDR1 is SGHTA and CDR2 is FQGNSA in the germline V gene. The germline V and J ends were trimmed by 2 bases and 5 bases, with 3 bases remaining between them. The CDR3 contains 11 residues. The CDR3 DNA reads TGTGCCAGCAGCTTAACGGAGACCCAGTACTTC. Translated, it gives CASSLTETQYF. Filled out from reference TRBV7-2 and TRBJ2-5, the complete variable domain reads GAGVSQSPSNKVTEKGKDVELRCDPISGHTALYWYRQSLGQGLEFLIYFQGNSAPDKSGLPSDRFSAERTGGSVSTLTIQRTQQEDSAVYLCASSLTETQYFGPGTRLLVL.

The V call is TRBV5-1, the J call TRBJ2-5; 10 bases are shared with TRBD1. With V trimmed by 7 bases and J by 1 base, 4 bases remained unmatched. Germline-derived CDR1 and CDR2 are SGHRS and YFSETQ. CDR3 length: 14 residues. CDR3 bases: TGCGCCAGCGGGGACAGGGGAGGCCAAGAGACCCAGTACTTC. This translates into CASGDRGGQETQYF.

The gene calls are TRBV5-6 and TRBJ2-2, with 8 bases lining up with TRBD1. The CDR3 is 14 residues long. V lost 1 base and J lost 7; bases outside the gene matches: 3. CDR1 is SGHDT and CDR2 is YYEEEE in the germline V gene. The CDR3 nucleotides read TGTGCCAGCAGCTTGAGACAGGGGCACGGGGAGCTGTTTTTT. This codes for CASSLRQGHGELFF. The variable domain in full, with the rest retrieved from reference TRBV5-6 and TRBJ2-2, is DAGVTQSPTHLIKTRGQQVTLRCSPKSGHDTVSWYQQALGQGPQFIFQYYEEEERQRGNFPDRFSGHQFPNYSSELNVNALLLGDSALYLCASSLRQGHGELFFGEGSRLTVL.

This clone was seen once. J is TRBJ2-5 and V is TRBV27; D could derive from TRBD1 or TRBD2 (7 bases each). Looked up from germline, CDR1 is MNHEY and CDR2 is SMNVEV (reference sequence). The germline V and J ends were trimmed by 6 bases and 7 bases, with 12 bases remaining between them. The CDR3 is 12 residues long. The CDR3 DNA follows: TGTGCCAGCAGGGGAGGGGGCGTGACCCAGTACTTC. It yields the protein CASRGGGVTQYF.

The chain has TRBV10-3 and TRBJ2-7, with D perhaps matching TRBD2 (6 bases). This CDR3 region has 14 residues. Trimming left V 2 bases short and J 3 bases short, with 11 bases between. Germline CDR1 and CDR2: ENHRY and SYGVKD. The CDR3 here is CAISESLGGYEQYF. The CDR3 nucleotides read TGTGCCATCAGTGAGAGCCTGGGGGGCTACGAGCAGTACTTC.

This CDR3 reads CASSLGGGSGEPQHF. CDR3 nucleotide sequence: TGTGCCAGCAGTTTAGGGGGGGGTTCAGGAGAGCCCCAGCATTTT. V is TRBV28 and J is TRBJ1-5, with D possibly matching TRBD1 (5 bases). The CDR3 contains 15 residues. Germline-derived CDR1 and CDR2 are MDHEN and SYDVKM. V lost 2 bases and J lost 8, with 16 bases in between.

This clone was seen a single time. The chain is built from TRBV5-4 and TRBJ2-2, with TRBD2 identical over 11 bases. CDR3 length: 16 amino acids. Germline loops: CDR1 SGHNT, CDR2 YYREEE (reference sequence). The V segment lost 4 bases and the J segment 7 bases; nucleotides outside the gene matches: 9. CDR3 residues: CASSRGLADGVGELFF. CDR3 DNA sequence: TGTGCCAGCAGCCGGGGACTAGCGGACGGGGTCGGGGAGCTGTTTTTT.

The J gene is TRBJ2-5, the V gene TRBV14; D is unresolved. V shed 0 bases and J shed 5 bases, with 7 bases lying between them. Germline V gives CDR1 SGHDN, CDR2 FVKESK. This CDR3 comprises 13 residues. The DNA of the CDR3 is TGTGCCAGCAGCCAAGAATTAGGGGAGACCCAGTACTTC. Translated: CASSQELGETQYF.

The chain joins TRBV6-1 to TRBJ1-6; 10 bases match TRBD1. This CDR3 has 17 amino acids. V lost 2 bases and J lost 10; bases outside the gene matches: 11. Germline CDR1 and CDR2: MNHNS and SASEGT. The DNA for the CDR3 is TGTGCCAGCAGTGAACAGTTCGGGACAGGGGATAGATCACCCCTCCACTTT. Its translation: CASSEQFGTGDRSPLHF.

V usage is TRBV6-5 and J usage is TRBJ2-7, with D tentatively TRBD1 (6 bases). The CDR3 spans 15 residues. The germline V gene encodes CDR1 MNHEY and CDR2 SVGAGI. V shed 6 bases and J shed 6 bases, with 21 bases lying between them. CDR3 bases: TGTGCCAGCAGCCTCTCTCGGAAACAGGGCGGCGAGCAGTACTTC. It translates to CASSLSRKQGGEQYF.

The CDR3 DNA is TGTGCCATCAGTGAGTCCTGGGACGTCGGGGGCTACACCTTC. Translated, it gives CAISESWDVGGYTF. This chain connects TRBV10-3 to TRBJ1-2; tentative D call: TRBD1 (5 bases). Trimming removed 0 bases at V and 8 bases at J, with 13 bases between. Germline V lookup: CDR1 ENHRY, CDR2 SYGVKD. The CDR3 extends over 14 amino acids.

The chain couples TRBV9 to TRBJ2-2; D is unclear. The V end was cut by 0 bases, the J end by 5 bases, with 14 bases between. Germline V gene data show CDR1 as SGDLS and CDR2 as YYNGEE. This CDR3 has 16 residues. The CDR3 DNA is TGTGCCAGCAGCGTAGAGGAGCCCCACCCAACCGGGGAGCTGTTTTTT. This encodes CASSVEEPHPTGELFF.

The rearrangement uses TRBV5-4 and TRBJ2-5, with TRBD2 matching over 14 bases. The J call is uncertain, as TRBJ2-7 better fits the DNA end. This CDR3 region has 18 residues. Germline lookup yields CDR1 SGHNT and CDR2 YYREEE (reference sequence). CDR3 sequence: CASSPQGGTSGSFHEQYF. The CDR3 DNA sequence: TGTGCCAGCAGCCCCCAGGGGGGGACTAGCGGGAGTTTCCACGAGCAGTACTTC.

The rearrangement uses TRBV5-1 and TRBJ2-1, with 11 bases matching TRBD2. The CDR3 loop spans 19 amino acids. V was pared by 0 bases and J by 3 bases, with 11 bases of the junction left unmatched. The germline gives CDR1 SGHRS, CDR2 YFSETQ. The CDR3: CASSLGRASGRHRYNEQFF. In nucleotides, the CDR3 is TGCGCCAGCAGCTTGGGGCGGGCTAGCGGGAGGCATCGCTACAATGAGCAGTTCTTC.

The chain recombines TRBV28 with TRBJ2-7; no clear D. V dropped 2 bases and J dropped 2 bases, with 7 bases sitting between them. CDR1 and CDR2 (germline): MDHEN, SYDVKM. CDR3 size: 13 residues. The CDR3, as DNA: TGTGCCAGCAGTTTAACTACCCCCTACGAGCAGTACTTC. It translates to CASSLTTPYEQYF.

The chain carries TRBV18 and TRBJ1-2, with 11 bases fitting TRBD1. Germline V CDR1 and CDR2: KGHSH, LQKENI. The ends lost 3 bases at V and 8 bases at J; junction bases unmatched: 11. The CDR3 loop spans 16 amino acids. The CDR3 region is CASSPFTSGTGGGYTF. In DNA, the CDR3 is TGTGCCAGCTCACCCTTCACTTCCGGGACAGGGGGAGGCTACACCTTC.

The rearrangement uses TRBV2 and TRBJ1-1; no firm D call. Germline V gene data show CDR1 as SNHLY and CDR2 as FYNNEI. Trimming took 4 bases from V and 0 from J, leaving 9 bases between them. The length of the CDR3 is 14 residues. The CDR3 sequence: CASSVGSMNTEAFF. CDR3 DNA sequence: TGTGCCAGCAGTGTAGGGAGCATGAACACTGAAGCTTTCTTT.

This chain links TRBV30 with TRBJ1-4, with D perhaps TRBD1 (5 bases). This CDR3 is built from 13 residues. The germline V gene has CDR1 GTSNPN and CDR2 SVGIG (reference sequence). The V and J ends lost 4 bases and 8 bases respectively, with 14 bases between them. CDR3 loop: CAWKGGGEEKLFF. DNA for the CDR3: TGTGCCTGGAAAGGAGGAGGGGAGGAAAAACTGTTTTTT.